What follows are 26 T cell receptor beta chains derived from one specimen sequenced in a study of CD8+ T cells in alopecia areata (dated by TCRdb to 2017 to 2018). The library relied on the immunoSEQ multiplex PCR assay. For TCR sequencing, RNA was extracted from every sample and reverse transcribed into cDNA to serve as template. The table was pulled from immuneACCESS by TCRdb, which kept in-frame rearrangements only. Such tables lose some clones; where checked, under half of the loss comes from unresolved V genes, and the rest has no known cause. A total of around 200,000 clones appear in this sample, around 50% of them only once. The ten top clones hold around 13% of the sample. The sample's time point label, in plain terms: around 24 weeks on oral tofacitinib. This specimen's treatment or condition label, per the study, means: oral pan-JAK inhibitor, 5-10 mg twice daily. The sample in question was CD8+ T cells sorted from blood, obtained at week 24, from a patient treated with tofacitinib. Receptor source: a human donor with alopecia areata.

With regard to this clone: A read error may account for a junction end that differs from germline. This chain uses TRBV7-7 with TRBJ2-5; TRBD1 aligns across 9 bases. The CDR3 consists of 17 residues. Germline CDR1 reads SSHAT; CDR2 reads FNYEAQ (reference sequence). The CDR3 bases are TGTGCTAGCAGCTTAGGGCGGGACAGGGAATCCCAAGAGACCCAGTACTTC. Amino acids: CASSLGRDRESQETQYF. The full variable domain, completed using reference TRBV7-7 and TRBJ2-5, is GAGVSQSPRYKVTKRGQDVTLRCDPISSHATLYWYQQALGQGPEFLTYFNYEAQPDKSGLPSDRFSAERPEGSISTLTIQRTEQRDSAMYRCASSLGRDRESQETQYFGPGTRLLVL.

This clone was recorded a few times. The chain combines TRBV5-1 with TRBJ1-1; TRBD1 might be the D (5 bases). The CDR3 runs 13 residues. The germline gives CDR1 SGHRS, CDR2 YFSETQ. The V end lost 0 bases, the J end lost 8 bases, and 11 bases lay between the germline ends. The CDR3 bases are TGCGCCAGCAGCTTGGGGCAGGGTCGGGAAGCTTTCTTT. Residues: CASSLGQGREAFF.

J is TRBJ2-3 and V is TRBV27; D perhaps matches TRBD1 (6 bases). The germline V gene encodes CDR1 MNHEY and CDR2 SMNVEV (reference sequence). The CDR3 spans 15 residues. The V and J ends lost 3 bases and 0 bases respectively, with 10 bases between them. CDR3 sequence reads: CASSLGASSTDTQYF. The CDR3 DNA reads as TGTGCCAGCAGTTTGGGGGCCTCTAGCACAGATACGCAGTATTTT.

The chain combines TRBV30 with TRBJ2-5, with a possible D match to TRBD1 (6 bases). With 3 bases removed from V and 1 base from J, the gap between germline ends came to 15 bases. CDR3 length equals 15 residues. Germline CDR1 and CDR2: GTSNPN and SVGIG (reference sequence). CDR3 residues: CAWRPGVSSQETQYF. The DNA for the CDR3 is TGTGCCTGGAGGCCAGGGGTGTCATCCCAAGAGACCCAGTACTTC. Using reference TRBV30 and TRBJ2-5 for the parts outside the CDR3, the full variable domain is SQTIHQWPATLVQPVGSPLSLECTVEGTSNPNLYWYRQAAGRGLQLLFYSVGIGQISSEVPQNLSASRPQDRQFILSSKKLLLSDSGFYLCAWRPGVSSQETQYFGPGTRLLVL.

V and J are TRBV5-4 and TRBJ1-4; TRBD1 is a possible D gene (5 bases). CDR3 length: 18 amino acids. V dropped 4 bases and J dropped 6 bases, with 25 bases sitting between them. CDR1 is SGHNT and CDR2 is YYREEE in the germline V gene (reference sequence). The CDR3 spells CASSLTLGQGGSDEKLFF. In DNA form, the CDR3 reads TGTGCCAGCAGCCTGACCTTGGGGCAGGGAGGAAGCGATGAAAAACTGTTTTTT.

This clone appeared a few times. This chain joins TRBV2 and TRBJ2-3, with no clear D. Trimming removed 6 bases at V and 1 base at J, with 11 bases between. Germline V gene lookup returns CDR1 SNHLY and CDR2 FYNNEI. CDR3 length: 14 residues. CDR3 amino acids: CASSPPVGTDTQYF. CDR3 coding DNA: TGTGCCAGCAGCCCCCCGGTGGGCACAGATACGCAGTATTTT.

This clone came up once. The J gene is TRBJ2-1, the V gene TRBV4-1; TRBD2 matches 8 bases. CDR1 MGHRA and CDR2 YSYEKL come from the germline V gene. Germline trimming cut 3 bases from V and 2 bases from J; bases unmatched to any gene: 6. This CDR3 is built from 16 residues. The CDR3 reads CASSHRLAKAYNEQFF. The CDR3 DNA is TGCGCCAGCAGCCATAGACTAGCGAAGGCCTACAATGAGCAGTTCTTC.

The table lists this clone with a count of one. This chain's CDR3 is CASSWGTDTQYF. For the CDR3, the DNA is TGTGCCAGCAGCTGGGGCACAGATACGCAGTATTTT. V and J are TRBV5-4 and TRBJ2-3; D is unresolved. This CDR3 is 12 amino acids long. With 3 bases removed from V and 1 base from J, the gap between germline ends came to 3 bases. The germline V gene has CDR1 SGHNT and CDR2 YYREEE (reference sequence).

The rearrangement links TRBV28 to TRBJ2-2; D unclear. The V gene lost 5 bases and the J gene lost 5 bases, with 21 bases spanning the gap. The CDR3 consists of 17 residues. Germline lookup yields CDR1 MDHEN and CDR2 SYDVKM. The CDR3 nucleotides read TGTGCCAGCAGTCCAGAGGTTCGGGTACATCCTACCGGGGAGCTGTTTTTT. Amino acid sequence: CASSPEVRVHPTGELFF.

The gene calls are TRBV5-1 and TRBJ2-7, with a tentative D call TRBD1 (6 bases). The germline gives CDR1 SGHRS, CDR2 YFSETQ. The CDR3 spans 14 residues. Between the trimmed V and J ends, which lost 0 bases and 5 bases, there was a span of 12 bases. The DNA of the CDR3 is TGCGCCAGCAGCTTGGGGCAGGGGATCCACGAGCAGTACTTC. Its translation: CASSLGQGIHEQYF.

The CDR3 loop is CASSYTRVNTEAFF. The CDR3 region has the DNA TGTGCCAGCAGCTACACTCGAGTGAACACTGAAGCTTTCTTT. The chain joins TRBV6-6 to TRBJ1-1, with D unresolved. Germline CDR1 reads MNHNY; CDR2 reads SVGAGI (reference sequence). Trimming took 6 bases from V and 0 from J, leaving 11 bases between them. The CDR3 sequence is 14 residues long.

This chain links TRBV30 with TRBJ1-6; 9 nucleotides agree with TRBD1. V was clipped by 4 bases and J by 9 bases; unmatched bases: 10. CDR3 size: 15 residues. Germline V gene data show CDR1 as GTSNPN and CDR2 as SVGIG (reference sequence). CDR3: CAWTLGTGNFSPLHF. CDR3 DNA: TGTGCCTGGACCCTTGGGACAGGGAATTTTTCACCCCTCCACTTT.

As concerns this clone: Other nucleotide sequences in the sample specify the same CDR3. The chain employs TRBV27 and TRBJ2-2, with no clear D. The V gene lost 2 bases and the J gene lost 4 bases, with 2 bases spanning the gap. The CDR3 has 12 residues. Germline V gene data show CDR1 as MNHEY and CDR2 as SMNVEV (reference sequence). This CDR3 reads CASSLGTGELFF. The CDR3 nucleotides are TGTGCCAGCAGTTTAGGCACCGGGGAGCTGTTTTTT.

The chain carries TRBV2 and TRBJ1-2; 7 bases map to TRBD1. The CDR3 runs to 12 residues. J was trimmed by 3 bases and V by 8 bases; bases with no gene match: 3. Germline CDR1 is SNHLY and CDR2 is FYNNEI. CDR3 nucleotide sequence: TGTGCCAGCTATGGGACAGACTATGGCTACACCTTC. Translating it yields CASYGTDYGYTF.

This clone was picked up a small number of times. The chain has TRBV7-2 and TRBJ2-3; D is possibly TRBD1 (5 bases). V lost 11 bases and J lost 2, with 11 bases in between. Germline V CDR1 and CDR2: SGHTA, FQGNSA. The length of the CDR3 is 12 residues. CDR3 amino acids: CALGETTDTQYF. DNA for the CDR3: TGTGCCCTAGGGGAAACCACAGATACGCAGTATTTT.

This chain connects TRBV27 to TRBJ1-5, with unresolved D. From germline, CDR1 is MNHEY and CDR2 SMNVEV (reference sequence). This CDR3 has 14 amino acids. Trimming took off 6 bases at V and 7 bases at J, with 16 bases between the two ends. CDR3 coding DNA: TGTGCCAGCAGCCGATCGTACGGTAGCCAGCCCCAGCATTTT. Translation: CASSRSYGSQPQHF.

The V gene is TRBV6-4, the J gene TRBJ2-7; possibly TRBD2 for D (7 bases). CDR1 is MRHNA and CDR2 is SNTAGT in the germline V gene. Trimming took 6 bases from V and 5 from J, leaving 17 bases between them. This CDR3 contains 14 residues. CDR3 residues: CASSQRDKYHEQYF. The CDR3, as DNA: TGTGCCAGCAGCCAGCGGGACAAATATCACGAGCAGTACTTC.

This rearrangement joins TRBV5-6 to TRBJ1-2, with 7 nucleotides matching TRBD1. The CDR3 is 15 residues long. With V trimmed by 3 bases and J by 6 bases, 11 bases remained unmatched. Germline lookup yields CDR1 SGHDT and CDR2 YYEEEE. The CDR3 loop reads CASSYGTPGQNGYTF. CDR3 nucleotide sequence: TGTGCCAGCAGCTATGGGACTCCGGGACAGAATGGCTACACCTTC. Based on the CDR3 plus reference TRBV5-6 and TRBJ1-2, the full variable domain is DAGVTQSPTHLIKTRGQQVTLRCSPKSGHDTVSWYQQALGQGPQFIFQYYEEEERQRGNFPDRFSGHQFPNYSSELNVNALLLGDSALYLCASSYGTPGQNGYTFGSGTRLTVV.

This clone came up a few times. J is TRBJ2-1 and V is TRBV2, with D maybe TRBD2 (7 bases). This CDR3 has 15 amino acids. V was clipped by 7 bases and J by 5 bases, with 18 bases between them. CDR1 and CDR2 (germline): SNHLY, FYNNEI. Here the CDR3 reads CASTLRGGSHNEQFF. The CDR3 bases are TGTGCCAGCACCCTGAGGGGGGGATCCCACAATGAGCAGTTCTTC.

The table lists this clone with a few counts. The chain links TRBV29-1 to TRBJ1-1; D gene uncertain. V lost 4 bases to trimming and J lost 3 bases, with 6 bases between them. This CDR3 comprises 11 residues. Germline V CDR1 and CDR2: SQVTM, ANQGSEA. The CDR3 DNA follows: TGCAGCGTTGTGTTCGACACTGAAGCTTTCTTT. Translating it yields CSVVFDTEAFF.

This chain connects TRBV4-1 to TRBJ2-2; D perhaps matches TRBD2 (7 bases). The V end was cut by 0 bases, the J end by 13 bases, with 21 bases between. The CDR3 spans 16 residues. The germline V gene has CDR1 MGHRA and CDR2 YSYEKL. The CDR3 DNA reads as TGCGCCAGCAGCCAAGAATCCCGCGGGGGCAAGGGAGGGCTGTTTTTT. Translation: CASSQESRGGKGGLFF.

V is TRBV7-3 and J is TRBJ1-1; the D gene is possibly TRBD1 (5 bases). The CDR3 totals 15 residues. Looked up from germline, CDR1 is SGHTA and CDR2 is FQGTGA. V was trimmed by 2 bases and J by 4 bases, leaving 14 bases between them. CDR3 DNA sequence: TGTGCCAGCAGCTTATCAGTTGTGGGGGGCACTGAAGCTTTCTTT. Translated: CASSLSVVGGTEAFF.

In this sample, this clone turned up a few times. The chain joins TRBV5-5 to TRBJ1-1, with D tentatively TRBD1 (6 bases). The germline V gene has CDR1 SGHKS and CDR2 YYEKEE (reference sequence). The CDR3 spans 13 residues. The V end lost 4 bases, the J end lost 2 bases, and 9 bases lay between the germline ends. The chain's CDR3 is CASSEGGNTEAFF. As DNA, the CDR3 is TGTGCCAGCAGCGAAGGGGGTAACACTGAAGCTTTCTTT.

The rearrangement joins TRBV4-2 to TRBJ1-5; D is uncertain. This CDR3 contains 17 residues. Between the trimmed V and J ends, which lost 0 bases and 0 bases, there was a span of 12 bases. CDR1 LGHNA and CDR2 YNFKEQ come from the germline V gene. Written as DNA, the CDR3 is TGTGCCAGCAGCCAAGATGGTCCTACCTATAGCAATCAGCCCCAGCATTTT. It specifies CASSQDGPTYSNQPQHF.

V usage is TRBV4-1 and J usage is TRBJ2-7, with 9 bases that match TRBD1. The V segment lost 3 bases and the J segment 3 bases; nucleotides outside the gene matches: 6. Germline V CDR1 and CDR2: MGHRA, YSYEKL. The CDR3 contains 15 residues. CDR3 loop: CASSQGTGLFYEQYF. CDR3 nucleotide sequence: TGCGCCAGCAGCCAGGGGACAGGGTTGTTCTACGAGCAGTACTTC.

This clone was counted a single time. The chain has TRBV9 and TRBJ2-3; no clear D gene. The V gene lost 0 bases and the J gene lost 3 bases, with 5 bases spanning the gap. The CDR3 contains 13 residues. The germline V gene encodes CDR1 SGDLS and CDR2 YYNGEE. The CDR3 reads CASSVVNTDTQYF. In DNA, the CDR3 is TGTGCCAGCAGCGTAGTGAATACAGATACGCAGTATTTT.